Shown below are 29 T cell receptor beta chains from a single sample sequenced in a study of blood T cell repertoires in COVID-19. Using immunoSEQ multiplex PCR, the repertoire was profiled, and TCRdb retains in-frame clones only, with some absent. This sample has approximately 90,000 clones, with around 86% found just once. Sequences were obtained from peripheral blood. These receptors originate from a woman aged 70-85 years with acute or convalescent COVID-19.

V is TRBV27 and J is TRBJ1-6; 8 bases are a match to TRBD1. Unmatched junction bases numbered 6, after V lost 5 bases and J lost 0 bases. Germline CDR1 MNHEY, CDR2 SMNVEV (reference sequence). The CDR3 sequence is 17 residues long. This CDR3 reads CASSPHRGSSYNSPLHF. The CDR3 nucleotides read TGTGCCAGCAGTCCACACAGGGGGTCCTCCTATAATTCACCCCTCCACTTT.

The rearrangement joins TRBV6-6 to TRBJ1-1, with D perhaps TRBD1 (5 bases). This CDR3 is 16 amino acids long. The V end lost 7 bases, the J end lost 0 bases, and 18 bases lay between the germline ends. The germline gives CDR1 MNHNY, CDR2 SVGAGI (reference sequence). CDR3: CASIEGAAGMNTEAFF. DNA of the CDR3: TGTGCCAGCATAGAAGGGGCAGCGGGAATGAACACTGAAGCTTTCTTT.

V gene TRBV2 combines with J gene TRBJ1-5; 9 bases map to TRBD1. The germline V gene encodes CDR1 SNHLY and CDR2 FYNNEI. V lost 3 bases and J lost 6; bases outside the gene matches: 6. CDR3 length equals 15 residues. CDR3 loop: CASSENRGLGQPQHF. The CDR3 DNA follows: TGTGCCAGCAGTGAGAACAGGGGGCTTGGTCAGCCCCAGCATTTT.

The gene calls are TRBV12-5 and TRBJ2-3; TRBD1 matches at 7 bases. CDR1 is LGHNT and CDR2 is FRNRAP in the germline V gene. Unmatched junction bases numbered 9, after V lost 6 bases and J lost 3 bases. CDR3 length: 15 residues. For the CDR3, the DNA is TGTGCTAGTGGATTATCCAGGGGACAGACAGATACGCAGTATTTT. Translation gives CASGLSRGQTDTQYF.

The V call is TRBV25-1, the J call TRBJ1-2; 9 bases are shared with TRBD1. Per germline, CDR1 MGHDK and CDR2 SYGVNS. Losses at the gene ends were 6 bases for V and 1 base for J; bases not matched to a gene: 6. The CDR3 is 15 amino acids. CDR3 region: CASREDRGNNYGYTF. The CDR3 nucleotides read TGTGCCAGCAGGGAGGACAGGGGCAATAACTATGGCTACACCTTC.

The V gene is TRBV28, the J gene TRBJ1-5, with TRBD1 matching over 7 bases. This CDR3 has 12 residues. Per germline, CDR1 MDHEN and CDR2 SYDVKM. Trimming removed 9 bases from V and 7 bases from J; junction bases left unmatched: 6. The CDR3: CASYRGIQPQHF. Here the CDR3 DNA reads TGTGCCAGTTACAGGGGAATCCAGCCCCAGCATTTT.

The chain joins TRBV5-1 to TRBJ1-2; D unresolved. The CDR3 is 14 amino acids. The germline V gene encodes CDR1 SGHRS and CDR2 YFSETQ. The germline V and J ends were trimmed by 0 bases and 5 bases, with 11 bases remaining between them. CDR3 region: CASSLAEAAYGYTF. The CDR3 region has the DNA TGCGCCAGCAGCTTGGCCGAAGCCGCTTATGGCTACACCTTC.

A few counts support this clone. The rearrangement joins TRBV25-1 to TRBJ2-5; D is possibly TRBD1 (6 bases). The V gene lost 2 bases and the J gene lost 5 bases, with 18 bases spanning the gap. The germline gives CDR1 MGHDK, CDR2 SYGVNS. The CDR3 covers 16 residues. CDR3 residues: CASSELGGTPGETQYF. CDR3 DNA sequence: TGTGCCAGCAGTGAACTAGGGGGTACCCCCGGGGAGACCCAGTACTTC. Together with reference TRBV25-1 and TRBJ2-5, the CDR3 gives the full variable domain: EADIYQTPRYLVIGTGKKITLECSQTMGHDKMYWYQQDPGMELHLIHYSYGVNSTEKGDLSSESTVSRIRTEHFPLTLESARPSHTSQYLCASSELGGTPGETQYFGPGTRLLVL.

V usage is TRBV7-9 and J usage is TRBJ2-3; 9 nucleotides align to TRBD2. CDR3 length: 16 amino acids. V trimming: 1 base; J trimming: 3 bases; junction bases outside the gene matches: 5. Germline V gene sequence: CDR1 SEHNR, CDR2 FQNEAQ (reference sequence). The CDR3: CASSLVVLAGTDTQYF. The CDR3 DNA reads TGTGCCAGCAGCTTAGTGGTCCTAGCGGGAACAGATACGCAGTATTTT.

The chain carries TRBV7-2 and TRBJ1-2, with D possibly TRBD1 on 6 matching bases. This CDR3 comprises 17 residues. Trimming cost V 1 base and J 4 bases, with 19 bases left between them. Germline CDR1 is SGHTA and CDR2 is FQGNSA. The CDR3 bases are TGTGCCAGCAGCTTAGATGTCAACAGGGTCGACGGCTATGGCTACACCTTC. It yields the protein CASSLDVNRVDGYGYTF.

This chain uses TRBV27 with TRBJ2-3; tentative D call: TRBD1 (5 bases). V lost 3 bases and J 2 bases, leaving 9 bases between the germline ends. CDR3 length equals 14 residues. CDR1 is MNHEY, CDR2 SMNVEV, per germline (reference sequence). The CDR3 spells CASSFSGNTDTQYF. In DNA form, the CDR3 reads TGTGCCAGCAGTTTCTCAGGGAACACAGATACGCAGTATTTT.

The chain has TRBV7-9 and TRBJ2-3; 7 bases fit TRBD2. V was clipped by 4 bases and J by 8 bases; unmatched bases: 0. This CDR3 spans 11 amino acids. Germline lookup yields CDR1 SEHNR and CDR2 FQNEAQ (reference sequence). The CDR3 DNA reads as TGTGCCAGCAGCTCGGGGGGTACGCAGTATTTT. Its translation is CASSSGGTQYF.

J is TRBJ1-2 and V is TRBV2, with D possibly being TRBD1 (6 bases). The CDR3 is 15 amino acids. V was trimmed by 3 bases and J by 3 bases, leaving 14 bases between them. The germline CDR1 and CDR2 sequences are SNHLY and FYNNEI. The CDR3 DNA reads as TGTGCCAGCAGTGATTTGTCCAACAGGGACTATGGCTACACCTTC. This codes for CASSDLSNRDYGYTF.

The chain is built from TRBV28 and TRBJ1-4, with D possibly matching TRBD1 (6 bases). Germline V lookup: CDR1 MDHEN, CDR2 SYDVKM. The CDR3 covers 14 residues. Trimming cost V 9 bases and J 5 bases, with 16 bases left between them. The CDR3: CASKIRDTNEKLFF. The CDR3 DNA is TGTGCCAGTAAGATCCGGGACACAAATGAAAAACTGTTTTTT.

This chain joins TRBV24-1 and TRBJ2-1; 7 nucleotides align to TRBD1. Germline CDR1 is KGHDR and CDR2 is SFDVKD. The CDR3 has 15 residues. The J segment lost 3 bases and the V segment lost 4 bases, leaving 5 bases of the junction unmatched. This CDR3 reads CATSERWTGYNEQFF. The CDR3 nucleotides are TGTGCCACCAGTGAAAGGTGGACAGGCTACAATGAGCAGTTCTTC.

DNA for the CDR3: TGCGCCAGCAGCCAAGACCAACCGGGACAGGGGCCCGTAGGTTCACCCCTCCACTTT. It translates to CASSQDQPGQGPVGSPLHF. V gene TRBV4-1 combines with J gene TRBJ1-6; TRBD1 aligns across 10 bases. The CDR3 length is 19 residues. Germline lookup yields CDR1 MGHRA and CDR2 YSYEKL. The J segment lost 9 bases and the V segment lost 0 bases, leaving 14 bases of the junction unmatched.

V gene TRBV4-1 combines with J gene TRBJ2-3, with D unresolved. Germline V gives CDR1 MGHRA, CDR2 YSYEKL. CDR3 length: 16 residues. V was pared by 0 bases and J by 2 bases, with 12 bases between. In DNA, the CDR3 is TGCGCCAGCAGCCAAGACCGGGTCCCACTCACAGATACGCAGTATTTT. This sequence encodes CASSQDRVPLTDTQYF.

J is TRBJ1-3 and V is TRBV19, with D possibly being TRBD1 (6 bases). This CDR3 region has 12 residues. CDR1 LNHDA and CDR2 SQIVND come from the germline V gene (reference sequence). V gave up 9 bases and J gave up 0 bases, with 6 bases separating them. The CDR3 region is CASRGSGNTIYF. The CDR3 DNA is TGTGCCAGCAGGGGCTCTGGAAACACCATATATTTT.

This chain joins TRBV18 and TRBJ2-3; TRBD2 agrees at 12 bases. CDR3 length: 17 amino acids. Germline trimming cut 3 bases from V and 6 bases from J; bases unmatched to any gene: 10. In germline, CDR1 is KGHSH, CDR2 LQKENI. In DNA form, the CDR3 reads TGTGCCAGCTCACCTGTGACTAGCGGGAGTCGTGCGGATACGCAGTATTTT. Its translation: CASSPVTSGSRADTQYF.

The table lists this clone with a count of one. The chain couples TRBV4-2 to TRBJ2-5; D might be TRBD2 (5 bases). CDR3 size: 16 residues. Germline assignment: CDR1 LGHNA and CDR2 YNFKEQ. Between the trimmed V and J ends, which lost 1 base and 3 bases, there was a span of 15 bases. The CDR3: CASSQGSSSTKETQYF. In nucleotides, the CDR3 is TGTGCCAGCAGCCAAGGCTCTAGCAGCACGAAAGAGACCCAGTACTTC.

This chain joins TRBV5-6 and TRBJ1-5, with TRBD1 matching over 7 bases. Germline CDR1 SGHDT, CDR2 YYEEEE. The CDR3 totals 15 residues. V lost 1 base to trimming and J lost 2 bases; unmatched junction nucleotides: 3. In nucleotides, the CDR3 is TGTGCCAGCAGCTTGCTAGGGGGCGGCAATCAGCCCCAGCATTTT. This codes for CASSLLGGGNQPQHF.

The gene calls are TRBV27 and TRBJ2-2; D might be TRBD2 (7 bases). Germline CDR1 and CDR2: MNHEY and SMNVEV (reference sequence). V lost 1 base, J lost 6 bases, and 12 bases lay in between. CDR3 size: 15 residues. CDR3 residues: CASSLLGGVSGELFF. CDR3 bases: TGTGCCAGCAGTTTATTAGGGGGGGTATCCGGGGAGCTGTTTTTT.

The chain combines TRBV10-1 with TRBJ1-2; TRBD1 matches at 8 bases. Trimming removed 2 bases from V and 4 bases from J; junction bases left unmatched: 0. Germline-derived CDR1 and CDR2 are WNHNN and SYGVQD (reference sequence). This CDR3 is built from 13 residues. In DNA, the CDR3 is TGCGCCAGCAGTGAGGGGACAGGCTATGGCTACACCTTC. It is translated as CASSEGTGYGYTF.

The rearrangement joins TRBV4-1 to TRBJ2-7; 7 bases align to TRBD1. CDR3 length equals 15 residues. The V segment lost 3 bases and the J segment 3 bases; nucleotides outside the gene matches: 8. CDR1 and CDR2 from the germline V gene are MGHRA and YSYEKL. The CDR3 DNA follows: TGCGCCAGCAGCCATACAGGGGAGTTAGTCTACGAGCAGTACTTC. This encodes CASSHTGELVYEQYF.

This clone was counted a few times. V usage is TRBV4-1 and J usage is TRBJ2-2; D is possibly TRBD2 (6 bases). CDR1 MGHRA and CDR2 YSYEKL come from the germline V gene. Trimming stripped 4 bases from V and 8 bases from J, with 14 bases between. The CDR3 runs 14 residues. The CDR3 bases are TGCGCCAGCAGCCTCTCCCCCGGGGGTGGGGAGCTGTTTTTT. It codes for CASSLSPGGGELFF.

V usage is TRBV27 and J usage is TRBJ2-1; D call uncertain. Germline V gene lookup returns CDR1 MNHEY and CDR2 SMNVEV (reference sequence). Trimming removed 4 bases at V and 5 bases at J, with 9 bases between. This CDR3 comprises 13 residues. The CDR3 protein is CASSSLLNNEQFF. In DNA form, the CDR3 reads TGTGCCAGCAGTTCCCTCTTAAACAATGAGCAGTTCTTC.

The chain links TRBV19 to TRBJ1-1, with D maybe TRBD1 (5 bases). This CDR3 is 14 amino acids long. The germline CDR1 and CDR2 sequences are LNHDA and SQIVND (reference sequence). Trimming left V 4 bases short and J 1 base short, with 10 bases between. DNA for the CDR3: TGTGCCAGTAGTAGGAGACAGAAGAACACTGAAGCTTTCTTT. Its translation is CASSRRQKNTEAFF.

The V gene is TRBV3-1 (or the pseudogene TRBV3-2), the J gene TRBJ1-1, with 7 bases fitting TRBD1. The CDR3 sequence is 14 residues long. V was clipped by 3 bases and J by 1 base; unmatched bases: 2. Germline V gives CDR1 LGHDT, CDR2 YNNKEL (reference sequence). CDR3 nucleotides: TGTGCCAGCAGCCAGCAGGGGGGGAACACTGAAGCTTTCTTT. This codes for CASSQQGGNTEAFF.

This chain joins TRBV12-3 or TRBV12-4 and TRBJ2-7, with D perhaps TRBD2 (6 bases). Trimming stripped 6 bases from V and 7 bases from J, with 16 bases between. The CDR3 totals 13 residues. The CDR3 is CASSPSPRGEQYF. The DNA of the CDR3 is TGTGCCAGCAGCCCCTCCCCTCGGGGGGAGCAGTACTTC.